This TCR beta chain came from a study of blood T cells in healthy people across ages. Combining a sample-barcoded 5' primer with a J-beta primer mix, a second PCR ran for 7 to 11 cycles. Each cDNA was tagged by a template-switch adaptor containing 12 random nucleotides. MiXCR was run by TCRdb on the 5' RACE reads, yielding one entry per CDR3 protein. The table includes roughly 900,000 distinct CDR3 sequences, 40% to 60% detected once. Germline-derived CDR1 and CDR2 are SGHRS and YFSETQ. The CDR3 totals 14 residues. Trimming at V came to 4 bases and at J to 5 bases, leaving 5 bases not matched to a gene.

The sequencing sample was made of blood. The rearrangement links TRBV5-1 to TRBJ1-4, with 7 bases that match TRBD1. The sequence was collected from a man aged 25 to 40 in good health. CDR3 sequence: CASSTGTANEKLFF. The CDR3 DNA follows: TGCGCCAGCAGCACAGGGACAGCCAATGAAAAACTGTTTTTT.